This T cell receptor (beta chain) was recovered during a study of shared T cell receptors in the human thymus. The method was immunoSEQ multiplex PCR; TCRdb's version includes in-frame clones alone and lacks a portion of them. The sample carries under 700,000 clones, about 80% recorded once. V was pared by 0 bases and J by 5 bases, with 13 bases between. The CDR3 length is 15 residues. Germline V gene sequence: CDR1 SGDLS, CDR2 YYNGEE. These data were likewise used in another study, on human thymus T cells. As that report states: Samples came from healthy Finnish infants during open corrective cardiac surgery. The thymus was resected at corrective cardiac surgery. Thymic and blood repertoires appeared to display a bias in their usage of V and J genes. Related research reported highly overlapping thymic repertoires among unrelated individuals.

This chain uses TRBV9 with TRBJ2-3, with a weak D call TRBD2 (7 bases). The material sequenced was thymocytes. The source of this sequence is a boy younger than two with a congenital heart defect. The CDR3 reads CASSVGGGGRDTQYF. The CDR3 coding sequence is TGTGCCAGCAGCGTAGGGGGGGGCGGGAGAGATACGCAGTATTTT.